This entry concerns a single T cell receptor beta chain. Treatment of the sample: oral pan-JAK inhibitor, 5-10 mg twice daily. This sample stems from a study of CD8+ T cells in alopecia areata. Extracted RNA was reverse transcribed into cDNA, the sequencing template. Sequenced by immunoSEQ multiplex PCR; TCRdb stores in-frame clones only, minus some. Counted here are about 190,000 clones, just under 65% occurring once; the ten biggest clones make up approximately 1.3%. Between the trimmed V and J ends, which lost 1 base and 4 bases, there was a span of 9 bases. The CDR3 is 14 residues long. Germline V gives CDR1 SGHVS, CDR2 FQNEAQ.

The receptor was isolated from a human donor with alopecia areata. Sequenced here: CD4+ T cells sorted from blood, sampled around week 50, from a patient treated with tofacitinib. The V call is TRBV7-8, the J call TRBJ2-3, with a weak D call TRBD1 (5 bases). The CDR3: CASSLGTTADTQYF. The CDR3 region has the DNA TGTGCCAGCAGCTTAGGGACAACAGCAGATACGCAGTATTTT.